This T cell receptor (beta chain) appears in the sequencing data of a study of response to subunit inactivated influenza vaccine. TCRdb re-called the RT-PCR reads through MiXCR, storing one row per CDR3 protein. The sample lists a few hundred thousand distinct CDR3 sequences, 11% occurring once. Study-wide points: Authors suggested seasonal influenza vaccinations each recruit few new T cells.

This clonotype was detected ten times or more. The antigen remains undetermined. The sequencing here drew on PBMCs from blood, taken roughly 6 weeks after vaccination. The TCR comes from a man aged 45-65 years who received an inactivated influenza vaccine.

CDR3 in DNA: TGCGCCAGCAACCATGGACAGGGTTCGACAGATACGCAGTATTTT. Amino acids: CASNHGQGSTDTQYF. This chain joins TRBV5-1 and TRBJ2-3; TRBD1 aligns across 8 bases. V shed 6 bases, J shed 3 bases, and the junction held 9 bases outside the gene matches. The CDR3 totals 15 residues. Germline-derived CDR1 and CDR2 are SGHRS and YFSETQ. Drawing the rest from reference TRBV5-1 and TRBJ2-3, the complete variable domain is KAGVTQTPRYLIKTRGQQVTLSCSPISGHRSVSWYQQTPGQGLQFLFEYFSETQRNKGNFPGRFSGRQFSNSRSEMNVSTLELGDSALYLCASNHGQGSTDTQYFGPGTRLTVL.